These T cell receptor beta chains were read from a single sample in a study of T cell changes during pregnancy in multiple sclerosis. Using immunoSEQ multiplex PCR, the repertoire was profiled, and TCRdb retains in-frame clones only, with some absent. The sample carries around 75,000 clones, approximately 95% recorded once. The sequences come from CD4+ T cells from peripheral blood mononuclear cells, collected after pregnancy. The receptors were gathered from a female donor with multiple sclerosis, enrolled in a pregnancy study. Each CDR3 is given with its conserved first and last residue. D genes are given only for firm matches. Size tells how often a clone was seen (once, few, many) or the class of an expanded clone, and some rows leave it out.

TRBD2 | TRBJ2-1 | TRBV5-1 | - | CASSPRLAGGYEQFF | TGCGCCAGCAGCCCACGACTAGCGGGAGGGTATGAGCAGTTCTTC
- | TRBJ2-7 | TRBV9 | - | CASSEGPESYEQYF | TGTGCCAGCAGCGAGGGGCCAGAGTCCTACGAGCAGTACTTC
TRBD1 | TRBJ1-2 | TRBV6-6 | - | CASSYSSTGRPYTF | TGTGCCAGCAGTTACTCGTCGACAGGGAGGCCCTACACCTTC
TRBD2 | TRBJ2-5 | TRBV28 | - | CASIAGGEETQYF | TGTGCCAGCATAGCGGGAGGGGAAGAGACCCAGTACTTC
- | TRBJ1-1 | TRBV9 | - | CASSVTDLMNTEAFF | TGTGCCAGCAGCGTCACAGACCTAATGAACACTGAAGCTTTCTTT
- | TRBJ2-4 | TRBV28 | - | CASSSGGRKNIQYF | TGTGCCAGCAGTTCGGGGGGCCGCAAAAACATTCAGTACTTC
TRBD2 | TRBJ2-1 | TRBV19 | - | CASSIVSGGRSQFF | TGTGCCAGTAGTATAGTATCGGGCGGGAGGTCCCAGTTCTTC
TRBD2 | TRBJ2-7 | TRBV6-7 | - | CASIREGIVYEQYF | TGTGCCAGCATTCGGGAGGGAATAGTCTACGAGCAGTACTTC
TRBD2 | TRBJ2-5 | TRBV6-5 | - | CASGPLAGWGKTQYF | TGTGCCAGCGGGCCACTAGCGGGGTGGGGAAAGACCCAGTACTTC
- | TRBJ2-7 | TRBV28 | once | CASREGPVYEQYF | TGTGCCAGCAGAGAGGGCCCGGTCTACGAGCAGTACTTC
TRBD2 | TRBJ2-2 | TRBV6-6 | - | CASSRTSGEAGELFF | TGTGCCAGCAGTAGGACTAGCGGGGAGGCCGGGGAGCTGTTTTTT
TRBD1 | TRBJ1-5 | TRBV6-1 | - | CASMGTGGQPQHF | TGTGCCAGCATGGGGACAGGGGGACAGCCCCAGCATTTT
- | TRBJ1-5 | TRBV27 | - | CASSLAGDNQPQHF | TGTGCCAGCAGTTTGGCAGGGGACAATCAGCCCCAGCATTTT
TRBD1 | TRBJ2-6 | TRBV29-1 | - | CSVESTGTGFMPGANVLTF | TGCAGCGTTGAATCTACCGGGACAGGATTCATGCCTGGGGCCAACGTCCTGACTTTC
TRBD1 | TRBJ2-3 | TRBV6-5 | - | CASSLDRPTDTQYF | TGTGCCAGCAGCCTGGACAGGCCCACAGATACGCAGTATTTT
TRBD1 | TRBJ2-7 | TRBV6-6 | - | CASSSGRGLPYEQYF | TGTGCCAGCAGTTCCGGCAGGGGGTTACCCTACGAGCAGTACTTC
TRBD1 | TRBJ1-6 | TRBV29-1 | - | CSVGTAHNSPLHF | TGCAGCGTGGGGACAGCCCATAATTCACCCCTCCACTTT
TRBD1 | TRBJ2-5 | TRBV5-4 | - | CASSRQGAWETQYF | TGTGCCAGCAGCCGACAGGGGGCTTGGGAGACCCAGTACTTC
- | TRBJ1-3 | TRBV28 | - | CASSFRSRGNTIYF | TGTGCCAGCAGTTTTAGATCCCGTGGAAACACCATATATTTT
TRBD1 | TRBJ1-4 | TRBV28 | once | CASSVQGKKLFF | TGTGCCAGCAGTGTACAGGGGAAAAAACTGTTTTTT
TRBD1 | TRBJ1-4 | TRBV7-2 | - | CASSFRTGNEKLFF | TGTGCCAGCAGCTTCAGGACAGGGAATGAAAAACTGTTTTTT
- | TRBJ2-3 | TRBV29-1 | - | CSVEVGYTQYF | TGCAGCGTCGAGGTCGGTTATACGCAGTATTTT
TRBD2 | TRBJ2-1 | TRBV6-1 | few | CASSDRMSGGLYNEQFF | TGTGCCAGCAGTGATAGAATGTCGGGAGGGCTCTACAATGAGCAGTTCTTC
- | TRBJ1-4 | TRBV15 | - | CATSRDREVRSTEKLFF | TGTGCCACCAGCAGAGATCGGGAGGTTCGGTCAACAGAAAAACTGTTTTTT
TRBD1 | TRBJ1-1 | TRBV5-1 | - | CASSLALGTGDTEAFF | TGCGCCAGCAGCTTGGCCCTAGGGACAGGTGACACTGAAGCTTTCTTT
- | TRBJ1-2 | TRBV28 | - | CASSLPRNYGYTF | TGTGCCAGCAGTTTACCCAGGAACTATGGCTACACCTTC
- | TRBJ1-5 | TRBV7-9 | - | CASSLSGLGNQPQHF | TGTGCCAGCAGCCTGTCGGGTTTGGGCAATCAGCCCCAGCATTTT
TRBD2 | TRBJ2-5 | TRBV5-4 | - | CASSLASGRPPQETQYF | TGTGCCAGCAGCTTGGCTAGCGGGAGGCCCCCCCAAGAGACCCAGTACTTC
TRBD2 | TRBJ2-1 | TRBV7-7 | - | CASSLGLAGLNEQFF | TGTGCTAGCAGTCTCGGACTAGCGGGATTGAATGAGCAGTTCTTC
- | TRBJ1-4 | TRBV7-8 | - | CASSLGRTNEKLFF | TGTGCCAGCAGCCTTGGTAGAACTAATGAAAAACTGTTTTTT
- | TRBJ2-7 | TRBV19 | - | CASSERDFPSYEQYF | TGTGCCAGTAGTGAAAGGGACTTCCCCTCCTACGAGCAGTACTTC
- | TRBJ2-2 | TRBV28 | - | CASLLSGPNTGELFF | TGTGCCAGCCTCCTTAGCGGACCGAACACCGGGGAGCTGTTTTTT
TRBD2 | TRBJ2-1 | TRBV28 | - | CAIAGLAGVNEQFF | TGTGCCATCGCCGGACTAGCGGGAGTCAATGAGCAGTTCTTC
- | TRBJ2-3 | TRBV4-2 | - | CASSQNRASTDTQYF | TGTGCCAGCAGCCAGAACAGGGCCAGCACAGATACGCAGTATTTT
- | TRBJ1-2 | TRBV2 | - | CASSRGAETKGYTF | TGTGCCAGCAGTAGGGGCGCGGAGACGAAAGGCTACACCTTC
- | TRBJ2-4 | TRBV19 | - | CASSIQGSIAKNIQYF | TGTGCCAGTAGTATTCAGGGGTCCATAGCCAAAAACATTCAGTACTTC
TRBD2 | TRBJ2-1 | TRBV6-5 | - | CASSYLGTSGRNEQFF | TGTGCCAGCAGTTACCTCGGGACTAGCGGGAGAAATGAGCAGTTCTTC
- | TRBJ1-1 | TRBV5-1 | - | CASSWRRDTEAFF | TGCGCCAGCAGCTGGCGGCGAGACACTGAAGCTTTCTTT